The subject of this entry is one TCR beta chain. Its target is unknown. The junction shows a germline mismatch at one end, possibly a read error. The data were obtained in a study of cytomegalovirus exposure and HLA in healthy donors. The germline V gene encodes CDR1 SEHNR and CDR2 FQNEAQ (reference sequence). The CDR3 contains 12 residues. Researchers ran the PCR with 60 Vbeta and 13 Jbeta primers. Profiled with immunoSEQ multiplex PCR; TCRdb holds only in-frame clones, not every one. There are under 200,000 clones in the sample; around 77% occur only once, and 1.5% to 1.9% lies in the top ten. Study-wide results and limits: Several of the most significant clusters appeared linked to common viral pathogens, based on a later analysis. Later findings reportedly placed an Asian-associated ancestry cluster below the approximately 670-donor mean for N-insertions.

The source of this sequence is a man aged 35 to 55 in good health and CMV-seronegative. The material sequenced was PBMCs. The chain links TRBV7-9 to TRBJ1-2; D possibly corresponds to TRBD1 (6 bases). CDR3 nucleotides: TGTTCCAGCAGCTTAGTAGACAGGGGCTACACCTTC. It yields the protein CSSSLVDRGYTF. Full variable domain (remainder filled in from reference TRBV7-9 and TRBJ1-2): DTGVSQNPRHKITKRGQNVTFRCDPISEHNRLYWYRQTLGQGPEFLTYFQNEAQLEKSRLLSDRFSAERPKGSFSTLEIQRTEQGDSAMYLCSSSLVDRGYTFGSGTRLTVV.